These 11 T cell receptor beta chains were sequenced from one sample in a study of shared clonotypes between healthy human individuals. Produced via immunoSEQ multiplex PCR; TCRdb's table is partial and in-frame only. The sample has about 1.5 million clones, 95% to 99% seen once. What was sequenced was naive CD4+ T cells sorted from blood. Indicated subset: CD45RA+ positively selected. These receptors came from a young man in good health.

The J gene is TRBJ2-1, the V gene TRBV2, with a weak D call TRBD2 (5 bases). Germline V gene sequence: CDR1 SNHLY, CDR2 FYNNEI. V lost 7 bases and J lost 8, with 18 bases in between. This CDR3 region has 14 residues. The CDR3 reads CASTIAPGFDEQFF. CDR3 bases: TGTGCCAGCACGATAGCCCCGGGATTCGATGAGCAGTTCTTC.

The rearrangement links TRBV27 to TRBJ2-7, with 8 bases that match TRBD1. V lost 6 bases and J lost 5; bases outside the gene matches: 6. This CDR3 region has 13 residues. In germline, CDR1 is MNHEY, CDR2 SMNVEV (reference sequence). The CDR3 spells CASRPTGVDEQYF. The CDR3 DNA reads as TGTGCCAGCAGGCCGACAGGGGTCGACGAGCAGTACTTC.

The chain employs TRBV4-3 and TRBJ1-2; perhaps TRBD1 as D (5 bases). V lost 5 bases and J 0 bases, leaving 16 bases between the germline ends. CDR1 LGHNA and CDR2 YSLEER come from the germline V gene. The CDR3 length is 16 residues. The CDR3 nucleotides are TGCGCCAGCAGCAGAAACAGGTTGGAAGCTAACTATGGCTACACCTTC. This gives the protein CASSRNRLEANYGYTF.

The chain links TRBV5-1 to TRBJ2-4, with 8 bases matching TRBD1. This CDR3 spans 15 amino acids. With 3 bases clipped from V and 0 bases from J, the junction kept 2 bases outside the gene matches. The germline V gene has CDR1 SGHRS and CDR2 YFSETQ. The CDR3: CASSYDRGAKNIQYF. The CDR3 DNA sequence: TGCGCCAGCAGCTACGACAGGGGAGCCAAAAACATTCAGTACTTC. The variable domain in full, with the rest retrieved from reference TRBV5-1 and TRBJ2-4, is KAGVTQTPRYLIKTRGQQVTLSCSPISGHRSVSWYQQTPGQGLQFLFEYFSETQRNKGNFPGRFSGRQFSNSRSEMNVSTLELGDSALYLCASSYDRGAKNIQYFGAGTRLSVL.

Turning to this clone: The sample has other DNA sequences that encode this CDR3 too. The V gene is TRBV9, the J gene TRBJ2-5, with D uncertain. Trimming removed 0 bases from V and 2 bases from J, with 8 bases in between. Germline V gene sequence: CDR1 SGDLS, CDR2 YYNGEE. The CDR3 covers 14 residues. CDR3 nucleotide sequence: TGTGCCAGCAGCGTAGATCCAGGTCAAGAGACCCAGTACTTC. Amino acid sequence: CASSVDPGQETQYF.

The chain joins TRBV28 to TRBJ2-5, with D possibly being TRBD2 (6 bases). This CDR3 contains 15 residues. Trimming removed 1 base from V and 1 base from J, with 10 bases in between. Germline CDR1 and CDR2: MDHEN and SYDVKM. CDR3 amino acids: CASSLLGEAQETQYF. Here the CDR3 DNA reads TGTGCCAGCAGTTTATTGGGGGAGGCCCAAGAGACCCAGTACTTC.

The CDR3: CASSPGVTYEQYF. DNA for the CDR3: TGTGCCAGCAGCCCAGGGGTAACCTACGAGCAGTACTTC. The chain couples TRBV9 to TRBJ2-7, with D perhaps matching TRBD1 (6 bases). This CDR3 has 13 residues. Trimming took 4 bases from V and 2 from J, leaving 10 bases between them. Germline loops: CDR1 SGDLS, CDR2 YYNGEE.

The CDR3 DNA sequence: TGTGCCAGCAGTTACTCGCGATCTCAGGGGGCCAACGTCCTGACTTTC. Protein product: CASSYSRSQGANVLTF. The gene calls are TRBV6-5 and TRBJ2-6; D unresolved. The CDR3 consists of 16 residues. The germline V gene has CDR1 MNHEY and CDR2 SVGAGI. V was cut by 0 bases and J by 4 bases, with 10 bases left in between.

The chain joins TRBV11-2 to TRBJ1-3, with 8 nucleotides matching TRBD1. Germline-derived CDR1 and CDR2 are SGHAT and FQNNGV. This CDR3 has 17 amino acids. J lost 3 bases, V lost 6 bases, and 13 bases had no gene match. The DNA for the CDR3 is TGTGCCAGCAGTCAGACAGGGGAAGTCTTGGTTGGAAACACCATATATTTT. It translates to CASSQTGEVLVGNTIYF.

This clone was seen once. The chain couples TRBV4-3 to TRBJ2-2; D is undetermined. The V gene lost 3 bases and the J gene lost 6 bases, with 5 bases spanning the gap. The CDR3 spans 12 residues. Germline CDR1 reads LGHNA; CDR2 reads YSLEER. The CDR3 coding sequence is TGCGCCAGCAGCCAGTTTCCCGGGGAGCTGTTTTTT. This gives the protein CASSQFPGELFF.

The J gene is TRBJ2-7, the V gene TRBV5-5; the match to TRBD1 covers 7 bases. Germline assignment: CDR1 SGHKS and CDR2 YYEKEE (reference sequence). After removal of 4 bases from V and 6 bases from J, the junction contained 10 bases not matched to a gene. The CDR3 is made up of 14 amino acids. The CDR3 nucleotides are TGTGCCAGCAGCCCACCAGGGGGAATTTTCGAGCAGTACTTC. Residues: CASSPPGGIFEQYF.